Below are 13 T cell receptor beta chains sequenced from a single sample in a study of blood T cell repertoires in COVID-19. Using immunoSEQ multiplex PCR, the repertoire was profiled, and TCRdb retains in-frame clones only, with some absent. The sample lists roughly 63,000 clones, about 90% occurring once. Sequencing was done on a sample of peripheral blood. These TCRs come from a woman aged 45-65 years with active or convalescent COVID-19.

V and J are TRBV29-1 and TRBJ2-1; a weak D match, TRBD2 (6 bases). Trimming pared 0 bases from V and 7 bases from J, leaving 19 bases between. Germline CDR1 and CDR2: SQVTM and ANQGSEA. CDR3 length: 16 residues. CDR3 DNA: TGCAGCGTTGAAGATCCCGGAGGGCCCGTGTTGAATGAGCAGTTCTTC. This codes for CSVEDPGGPVLNEQFF.

The genes are TRBV9 and TRBJ2-7; possibly TRBD1 for D (6 bases). The CDR3 runs to 14 residues. V was pared by 4 bases and J by 2 bases, with 13 bases between. Germline CDR1 SGDLS, CDR2 YYNGEE. The CDR3 loop reads CASSPGEGAYEQYF. The CDR3 DNA reads as TGTGCCAGCAGCCCAGGCGAGGGGGCCTACGAGCAGTACTTC.

This clone showed up just a few times. The gene calls are TRBV11-2 and TRBJ2-7, with 10 bases lining up with TRBD1. From germline, CDR1 is SGHAT and CDR2 FQNNGV. The length of the CDR3 is 16 residues. Trimming removed 5 bases from V and 2 bases from J; junction bases left unmatched: 9. This CDR3 is CASSPQGTGVTYEQYF. CDR3 DNA sequence: TGTGCCAGCAGCCCCCAGGGGACAGGGGTCACCTACGAGCAGTACTTC.

The rearrangement uses TRBV18 and TRBJ2-3; TRBD2 might be the D (5 bases). Per the germline V gene, CDR1 is KGHSH and CDR2 is LQKENI. Deletions cut 3 bases from V and 5 bases from J, with 9 bases between. The CDR3 has 13 residues. CDR3 nucleotide sequence: TGTGCCAGCTCACCTGGACTTTTAGATACGCAGTATTTT. Translated: CASSPGLLDTQYF. Full variable domain (missing parts from reference TRBV18 and TRBJ2-3): NAGVMQNPRHLVRRRGQEARLRCSPMKGHSHVYWYRQLPEEGLKFMVYLQKENIIDESGMPKERFSAEFPKEGPSILRIQQVVRGDSAAYFCASSPGLLDTQYFGPGTRLTVL.

The V call is TRBV9, the J call TRBJ2-7; possible D gene TRBD1, 7 bases. V was shortened by 0 bases and J by 6 bases, with 19 bases between the two germline ends. Germline CDR1 reads SGDLS; CDR2 reads YYNGEE. This CDR3 is 16 amino acids long. This chain's CDR3 is CASSVAAGGGAGEQYF. In DNA form, the CDR3 reads TGTGCCAGCAGCGTAGCCGCCGGAGGGGGCGCGGGCGAGCAGTACTTC.

CDR3: CASSQEYVAPSSYNEQFF. The CDR3, as DNA: TGTGCCAGCAGCCAAGAGTACGTAGCGCCTAGCTCCTACAATGAGCAGTTCTTC. The rearrangement joins TRBV4-2 to TRBJ2-1; the D gene is possibly TRBD2 (5 bases). This CDR3 has 18 residues. V lost 0 bases and J 0 bases, leaving 15 bases between the germline ends. CDR1 is LGHNA, CDR2 YNFKEQ, per germline.

The chain links TRBV5-1 to TRBJ1-1; the match to TRBD1 covers 9 bases. In germline, CDR1 is SGHRS, CDR2 YFSETQ. CDR3 size: 16 residues. The J segment lost 1 base and the V segment lost 1 base, leaving 5 bases of the junction unmatched. CDR3 loop: CASSLTKGQGNTEAFF. The CDR3 DNA reads as TGCGCCAGCAGCTTGACTAAGGGACAGGGGAACACTGAAGCTTTCTTT.

The rearrangement uses TRBV10-3 and TRBJ2-1; TRBD2 matches at 11 bases. J gave up 5 bases and V 6 bases, and 6 bases lay outside the gene matches. CDR1 ENHRY and CDR2 SYGVKD come from the germline V gene. The CDR3 is made up of 15 amino acids. The CDR3 loop is CAISQTSGKNNEQFF. CDR3 DNA: TGTGCCATCAGCCAGACTAGCGGGAAGAACAATGAGCAGTTCTTC.

This chain links TRBV19 with TRBJ2-5, with TRBD2 identical over 7 bases. This CDR3 region has 15 residues. Germline V gene lookup returns CDR1 LNHDA and CDR2 SQIVND (reference sequence). The J segment lost 5 bases and the V segment lost 6 bases, leaving 12 bases of the junction unmatched. The CDR3 region has the DNA TGTGCCAGTAGCCTATTATCGGGGGGAAGGGAGACCCAGTACTTC. Translating gives CASSLLSGGRETQYF.

The gene calls are TRBV19 and TRBJ1-5, with D possibly TRBD1 on 6 matching bases. This CDR3 has 15 amino acids. CDR1 and CDR2 (germline): LNHDA, SQIVND (reference sequence). Trimming removed 0 bases from V and 6 bases from J, with 12 bases in between. This CDR3 is CASSIDSGRGQPQHF. CDR3 coding DNA: TGTGCCAGTAGTATAGATTCGGGCAGGGGTCAGCCCCAGCATTTT.

The chain combines TRBV7-3 with TRBJ2-2; 9 bases map to TRBD1. The length of the CDR3 is 18 residues. Germline V gene data show CDR1 as SGHTA and CDR2 as FQGTGA. V lost 4 bases, J lost 7 bases, and 16 bases stayed unmatched. Written as DNA, the CDR3 is TGTGCCAGCAGCTCCCGGACAGGGGAGGGGGTTTTCGGCGGGGAGCTGTTTTTT. It yields the protein CASSSRTGEGVFGGELFF. The full variable domain, in which reference TRBV7-3 and TRBJ2-2 provide the parts outside the CDR3, is GAGVSQTPSNKVTEKGKYVELRCDPISGHTALYWYRQSLGQGPEFLIYFQGTGAADDSGLPNDRFFAVRPEGSVSTLKIQRTERGDSAVYLCASSSRTGEGVFGGELFFGEGSRLTVL.

The V and J genes are TRBV9 and TRBJ2-3; D is unclear. The germline gives CDR1 SGDLS, CDR2 YYNGEE. The CDR3 loop spans 14 amino acids. Deletions cut 3 bases from V and 0 bases from J, with 8 bases between. The CDR3 sequence: CASSGAPSTDTQYF. The CDR3 DNA sequence: TGTGCCAGCAGCGGCGCACCTAGCACAGATACGCAGTATTTT.

The gene calls are TRBV5-1 and TRBJ2-3; D is perhaps TRBD1 (6 bases). This CDR3 region has 14 residues. V was trimmed by 4 bases and J by 4 bases, leaving 13 bases between them. The germline V gene has CDR1 SGHRS and CDR2 YFSETQ. The CDR3 coding sequence is TGCGCCAGCAGCCTAGGGGGAGATTCAGATACGCAGTATTTT. Protein product: CASSLGGDSDTQYF.